This T cell receptor beta chain comes out of a study of graft-versus-host responses after intestinal transplantation. Study conclusions and caveats: Some GvH clones were seen earlier in gut or blood, suggesting intestinal origin. With peak circulating GvH clone levels came an association with early post-transplant HvG declines.

Measured with immunoSEQ multiplex PCR; TCRdb has only the in-frame clones, and not every one. The table has fewer than 120,000 clones, just under 95% seen once. The CDR3 runs 18 residues. V dropped 3 bases and J dropped 6 bases, with 25 bases sitting between them. CDR1 and CDR2 from the germline V gene are SEHNR and FQNEAQ (reference sequence). Details on this clone: Its antigen remains unknown.

The rearrangement links TRBV7-9 to TRBJ2-3; a possible D gene is TRBD1 (5 bases). The sequenced sample was unstimulated CD8+ T cells sorted from spleen or lymph node cells, obtained before intestinal transplant. This TCR was sampled from a human donor who received an intestinal transplant. CDR3 amino acids: CASSFHEWGGTSRDTQYF. For the CDR3, the DNA is TGTGCCAGCAGCTTTCATGAATGGGGCGGCACGAGCAGGGATACGCAGTATTTT.